This T cell receptor (beta chain) was found in a study of T cell repertoires in cytomegalovirus infection. TCRdb reprocessed the reads via MiXCR and lists one record per CDR3 protein. The sample has about 260,000 distinct CDR3 sequences, roughly 10% seen once. Germline loops: CDR1 DFQATT, CDR2 SNEGSKA (reference sequence). The CDR3 loop spans 15 amino acids. Trimming removed 3 bases from V and 1 base from J, with 16 bases in between. Sequencing was carried out using PBMCs. The TCR was taken from a human donor in good health (CMV status not recorded). Some clones in this sample may be carry-over from other donors' samples. This chain connects TRBV20-1 to TRBJ2-7; D may be TRBD2 (7 bases). Here the CDR3 reads CSASPRGGFSYEQYF. In DNA, the CDR3 is TGCAGTGCTAGCCCCCGCGGGGGCTTTTCCTACGAGCAGTACTTC.